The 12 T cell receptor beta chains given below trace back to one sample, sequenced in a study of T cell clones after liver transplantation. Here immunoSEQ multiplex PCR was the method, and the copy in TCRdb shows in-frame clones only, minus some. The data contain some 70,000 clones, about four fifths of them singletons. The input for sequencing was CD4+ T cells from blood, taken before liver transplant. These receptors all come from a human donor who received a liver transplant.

This chain's CDR3 is CASSFGTGEQYF. CDR3 in DNA: TGCGCCAGCAGCTTTGGGACGGGCGAGCAGTACTTC. The gene calls are TRBV5-1 and TRBJ2-7; D may be TRBD1 or TRBD2 (5 bases each). Germline assignment: CDR1 SGHRS and CDR2 YFSETQ. This CDR3 region has 12 residues. Trimming left V 2 bases short and J 6 bases short, with 9 bases between.

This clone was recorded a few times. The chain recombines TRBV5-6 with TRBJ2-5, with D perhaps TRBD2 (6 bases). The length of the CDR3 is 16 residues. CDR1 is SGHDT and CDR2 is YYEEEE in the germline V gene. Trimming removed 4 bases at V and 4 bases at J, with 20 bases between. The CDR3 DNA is TGTGCCAGCAGCCCCCCGGGACGGGGGTTCGGAGAGACCCAGTACTTC. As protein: CASSPPGRGFGETQYF.

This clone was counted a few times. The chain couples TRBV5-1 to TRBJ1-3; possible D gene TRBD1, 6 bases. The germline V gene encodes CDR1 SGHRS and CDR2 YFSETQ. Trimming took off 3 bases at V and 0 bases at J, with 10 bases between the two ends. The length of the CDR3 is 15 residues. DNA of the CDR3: TGCGCCAGCAGCTACGGGACACTCTCTGGAAACACCATATATTTT. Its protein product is CASSYGTLSGNTIYF.

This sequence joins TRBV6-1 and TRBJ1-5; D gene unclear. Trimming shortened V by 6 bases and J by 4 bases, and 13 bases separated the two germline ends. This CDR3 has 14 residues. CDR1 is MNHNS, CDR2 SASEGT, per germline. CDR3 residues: CASSPAAANQPQHF. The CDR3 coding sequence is TGTGCCAGCAGCCCCGCGGCGGCGAATCAGCCCCAGCATTTT.

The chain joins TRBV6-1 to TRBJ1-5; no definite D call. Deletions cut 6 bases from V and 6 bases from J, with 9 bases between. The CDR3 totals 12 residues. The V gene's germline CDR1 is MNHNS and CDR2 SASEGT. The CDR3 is CASRFMTQPQHF. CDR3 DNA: TGTGCCAGCAGATTCATGACTCAGCCCCAGCATTTT.

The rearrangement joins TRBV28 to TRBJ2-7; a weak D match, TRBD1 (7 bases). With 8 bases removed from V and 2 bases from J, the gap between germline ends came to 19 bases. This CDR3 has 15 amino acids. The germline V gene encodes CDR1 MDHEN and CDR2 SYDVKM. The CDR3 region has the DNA TGTGCCAGCTCGGTTGCGGGGACAGCGACCTACGAGCAGTACTTC. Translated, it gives CASSVAGTATYEQYF.

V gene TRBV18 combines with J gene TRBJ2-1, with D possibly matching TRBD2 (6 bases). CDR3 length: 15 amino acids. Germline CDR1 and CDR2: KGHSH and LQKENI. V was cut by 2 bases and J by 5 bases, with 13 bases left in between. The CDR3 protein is CASSPNLREDNEQFF. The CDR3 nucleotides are TGTGCCAGCTCACCAAATCTCAGGGAGGACAATGAGCAGTTCTTC.

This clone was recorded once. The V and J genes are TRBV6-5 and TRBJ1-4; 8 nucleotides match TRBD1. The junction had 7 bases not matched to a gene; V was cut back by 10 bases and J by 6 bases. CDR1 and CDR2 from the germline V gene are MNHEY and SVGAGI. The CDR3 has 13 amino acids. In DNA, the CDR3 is TGTGCCACGATGGACAGGGAAGATGAAAAACTGTTTTTT. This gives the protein CATMDREDEKLFF.

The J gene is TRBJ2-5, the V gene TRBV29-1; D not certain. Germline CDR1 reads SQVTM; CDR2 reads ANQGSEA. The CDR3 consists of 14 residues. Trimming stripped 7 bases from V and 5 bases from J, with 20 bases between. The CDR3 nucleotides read TGCAGCGCTTATAACCCGGACCGCCCGGAGACCCAGTACTTC. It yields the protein CSAYNPDRPETQYF.

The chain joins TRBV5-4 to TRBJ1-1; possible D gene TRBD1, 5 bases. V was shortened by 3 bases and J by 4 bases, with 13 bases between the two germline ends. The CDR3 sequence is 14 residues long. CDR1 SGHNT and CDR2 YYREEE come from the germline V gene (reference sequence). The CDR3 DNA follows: TGTGCCAGCAGCTACAACCGGGACCGCACTGAAGCTTTCTTT. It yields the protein CASSYNRDRTEAFF.

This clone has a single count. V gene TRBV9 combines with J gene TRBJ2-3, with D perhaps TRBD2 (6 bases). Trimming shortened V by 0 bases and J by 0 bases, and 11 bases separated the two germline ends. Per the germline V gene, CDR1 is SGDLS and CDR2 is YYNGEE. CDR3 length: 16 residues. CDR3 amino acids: CASSVDVAASTDTQYF. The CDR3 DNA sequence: TGTGCCAGCAGCGTAGACGTAGCGGCTAGCACAGATACGCAGTATTTT.

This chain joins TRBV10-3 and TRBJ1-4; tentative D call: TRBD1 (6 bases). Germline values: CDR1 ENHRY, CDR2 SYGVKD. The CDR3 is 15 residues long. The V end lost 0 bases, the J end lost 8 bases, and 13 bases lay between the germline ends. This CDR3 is CAISESGGPFEKLFF. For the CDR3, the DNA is TGTGCCATCAGTGAGTCAGGGGGGCCCTTCGAAAAACTGTTTTTT.